The text below deals with one TCR beta chain. CDR1 and CDR2 from the germline V gene are SGDLS and YYNGEE. V lost 3 bases, J lost 4 bases, and 17 bases stayed unmatched. The CDR3 extends over 18 amino acids. The source of the sample is a study of shared T cell receptors in the human thymus. Sequencing was performed with immunoSEQ multiplex PCR; in TCRdb, only in-frame clones are kept and a portion is missing. The sample lists some 760,000 clones, approximately 85% seen once, with 0.0095% to 0.011% in the top ten. The sample was also linked to a second study, of human thymus T cells. That investigation notes: Infants served as donors; they were healthy and Finnish and were having corrective surgery for congenital heart defects. Resections obtained during corrective heart surgery supplied the thymus tissue. Both thymic and peripheral blood repertoires showed apparently biased V and J usage.

The rearrangement links TRBV9 to TRBJ2-3, with 7 bases aligning to TRBD2. Sequenced: thymocytes. This TCR was sampled from a girl in the first two years of life with a congenital heart defect. This CDR3 reads CASSATVGGELRADTQYF. In DNA form, the CDR3 reads TGTGCCAGCAGCGCAACCGTGGGGGGGGAGTTGAGGGCAGATACGCAGTATTTT.